This T cell receptor beta chain was identified in a study of blood T cell repertoires in COVID-19. Whole-study context: T cells, B-cell-depleted T cells, or PBMCs provided the cDNA or gDNA that served as material.

The authors' processing: Amplified reference gene primers provided the basis for estimating nucleated cell counts. Some clones are missing from TCRdb's copy, which holds only in-frame ones; the method was immunoSEQ multiplex PCR. Clone size and V and J calls were adopted from that table, with D and trimming inferred from the DNA. Among about 180,000 clones listed, about 86% were seen once. This CDR3 region has 15 residues. CDR1 is MNHEY, CDR2 SVGAGI, per germline. V shed 7 bases, J shed 5 bases, and the junction held 10 bases outside the gene matches. This rearrangement joins TRBV6-5 to TRBJ2-3; 9 bases align to TRBD2. This TCR derives from a woman under 40 with active or convalescent COVID-19. Sample: peripheral blood. This CDR3 is CASNERRGGQDTQYF. The CDR3 bases are TGTGCCAGCAACGAAAGGCGGGGGGGGCAAGATACGCAGTATTTT.